This entry features one T cell receptor beta chain sequence. This sample was included in a study of blood T cell repertoires in COVID-19. The wider study: T cells, B-cell-depleted T cells, or PBMCs supplied cDNA or gDNA.

Participants were aged about 18 to 95 years, lived in 25 or so US areas, and enrolled virtually. Up to 2 weeks before entering the study, exposed participants had met a COVID-19 case. The J segment lost 1 base and the V segment lost 5 bases, leaving 2 bases of the junction unmatched. CDR1 is SGHTA and CDR2 is FQGNSA in the germline V gene. The CDR3 has 14 amino acids. Methods used by the authors: Amplifying reference gene primers gave estimates of nucleated cell counts. The data were produced by immunoSEQ multiplex PCR, yet TCRdb's version contains in-frame clones alone and is incomplete. That table gives V, J and clone size, and the DNA gave D and trimming. The profile shows 300,000 to 400,000 clones, 85% of them singletons.

V gene TRBV7-2 combines with J gene TRBJ1-3, with 7 nucleotides matching TRBD1. The receptor's source is a woman aged 25 to 39 who had been exposed to COVID-19. The material sequenced was PBMCs or T cells enriched from blood (not recorded which). As DNA, the CDR3 is TGTGCCAGCAGCGAACAGGGGTCTGGAAACACCATATATTTT. Translating gives CASSEQGSGNTIYF.